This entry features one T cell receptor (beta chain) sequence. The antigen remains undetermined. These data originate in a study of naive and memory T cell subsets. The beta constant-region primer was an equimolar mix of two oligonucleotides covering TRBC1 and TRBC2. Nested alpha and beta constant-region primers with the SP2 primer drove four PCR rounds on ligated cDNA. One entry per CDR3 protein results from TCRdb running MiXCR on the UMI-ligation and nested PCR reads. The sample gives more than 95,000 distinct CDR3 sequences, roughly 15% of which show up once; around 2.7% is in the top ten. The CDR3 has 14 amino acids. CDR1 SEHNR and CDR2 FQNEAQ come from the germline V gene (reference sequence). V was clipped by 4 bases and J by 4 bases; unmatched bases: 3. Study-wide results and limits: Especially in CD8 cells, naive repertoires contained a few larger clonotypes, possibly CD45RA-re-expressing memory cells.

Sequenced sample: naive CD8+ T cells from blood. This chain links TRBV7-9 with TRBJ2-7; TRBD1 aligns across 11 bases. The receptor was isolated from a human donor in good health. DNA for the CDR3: TGTGCCAGCAGCTCGGGACAGGGGGGGTACGAGCAGTACTTC. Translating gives CASSSGQGGYEQYF.